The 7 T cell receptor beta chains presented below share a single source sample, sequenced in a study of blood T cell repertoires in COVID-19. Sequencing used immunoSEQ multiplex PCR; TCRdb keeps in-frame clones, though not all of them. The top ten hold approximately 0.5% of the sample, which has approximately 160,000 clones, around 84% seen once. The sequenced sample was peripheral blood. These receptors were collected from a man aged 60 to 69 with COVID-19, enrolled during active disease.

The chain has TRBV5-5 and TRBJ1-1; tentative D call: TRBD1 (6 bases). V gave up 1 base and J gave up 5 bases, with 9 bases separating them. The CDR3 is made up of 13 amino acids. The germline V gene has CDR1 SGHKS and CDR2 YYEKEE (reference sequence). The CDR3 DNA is TGTGCCAGCAGCTTGATGAGGGGGACTGAAGCTTTCTTT. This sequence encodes CASSLMRGTEAFF. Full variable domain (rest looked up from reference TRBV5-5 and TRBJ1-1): DAGVTQSPTHLIKTRGQQVTLRCSPISGHKSVSWYQQVLGQGPQFIFQYYEKEERGRGNFPDRFSARQFPNYSSELNVNALLLGDSALYLCASSLMRGTEAFFGQGTRLTVV.

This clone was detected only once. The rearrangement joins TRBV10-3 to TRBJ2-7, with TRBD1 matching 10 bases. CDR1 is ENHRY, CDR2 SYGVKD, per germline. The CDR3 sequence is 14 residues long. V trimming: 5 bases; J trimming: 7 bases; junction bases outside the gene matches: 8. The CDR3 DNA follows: TGTGCCATCAGTACCGGGACAGGGGCTCGGGAGCAGTACTTC. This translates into CAISTGTGAREQYF.

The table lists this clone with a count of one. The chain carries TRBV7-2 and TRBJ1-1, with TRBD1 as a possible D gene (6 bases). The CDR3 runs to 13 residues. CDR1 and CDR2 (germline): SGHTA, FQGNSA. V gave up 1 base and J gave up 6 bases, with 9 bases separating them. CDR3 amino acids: CASSLGQAAEAFF. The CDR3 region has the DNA TGTGCCAGCAGCTTAGGACAGGCGGCTGAAGCTTTCTTT.

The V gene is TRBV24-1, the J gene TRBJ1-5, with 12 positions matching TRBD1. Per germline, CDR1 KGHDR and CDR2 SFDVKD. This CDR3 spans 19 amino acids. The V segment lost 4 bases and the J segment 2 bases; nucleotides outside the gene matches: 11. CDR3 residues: CATSDPGQGAVDGNQPQHF. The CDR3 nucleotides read TGTGCCACCAGTGACCCGGGACAGGGGGCCGTTGATGGCAATCAGCCCCAGCATTTT.

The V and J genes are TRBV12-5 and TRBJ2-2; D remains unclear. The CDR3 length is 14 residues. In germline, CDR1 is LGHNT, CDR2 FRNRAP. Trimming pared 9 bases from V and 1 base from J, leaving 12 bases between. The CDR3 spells CASSQRVNTGELFF. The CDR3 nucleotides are TGTGCTAGCTCCCAACGGGTGAACACCGGGGAGCTGTTTTTT.

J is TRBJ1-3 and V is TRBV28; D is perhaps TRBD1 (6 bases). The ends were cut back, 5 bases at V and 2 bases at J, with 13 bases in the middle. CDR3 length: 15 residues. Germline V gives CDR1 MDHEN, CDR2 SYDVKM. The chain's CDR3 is CASSTTGIPGNTIYF. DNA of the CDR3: TGTGCCAGCAGTACCACAGGGATCCCTGGAAACACCATATATTTT.

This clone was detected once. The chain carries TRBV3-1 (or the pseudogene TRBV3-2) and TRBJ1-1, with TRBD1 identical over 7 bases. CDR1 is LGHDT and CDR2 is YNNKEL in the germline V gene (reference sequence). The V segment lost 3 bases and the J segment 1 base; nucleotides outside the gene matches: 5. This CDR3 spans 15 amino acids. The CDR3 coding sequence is TGTGCCAGCAGCCAGAGGGGACAGCCGAACACTGAAGCTTTCTTT. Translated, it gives CASSQRGQPNTEAFF.